The table lists the clone carrying this TCR beta chain with a count of one. The antigen remains undetermined. The record originates from a study of graft-versus-host responses after intestinal transplantation. Study findings and constraints: Allograft graft-versus-host to host-versus-graft clonal ratios ran high in patients with graft-donor T cell macrochimerism.

Data came from immunoSEQ multiplex PCR; TCRdb stores just in-frame clones and leaves some out. The sample has some 27,000 clones; more than 80% are singletons. Germline V gene lookup returns CDR1 SGHNT and CDR2 YYREEE (reference sequence). The length of the CDR3 is 14 residues. J gave up 4 bases and V 4 bases, and 5 bases lay outside the gene matches. This sample comprised PBMCs, obtained 18 days after transplant. The origin of this receptor is a human patient who received an intestinal transplant, so some T cells may come from the graft donor. The chain couples TRBV5-4 to TRBJ1-3, with 7 bases that match TRBD1. CDR3 residues: CASSQGQQGNTIYF. In DNA, the CDR3 is TGTGCCAGCAGCCAGGGACAGCAAGGAAACACCATATATTTT.